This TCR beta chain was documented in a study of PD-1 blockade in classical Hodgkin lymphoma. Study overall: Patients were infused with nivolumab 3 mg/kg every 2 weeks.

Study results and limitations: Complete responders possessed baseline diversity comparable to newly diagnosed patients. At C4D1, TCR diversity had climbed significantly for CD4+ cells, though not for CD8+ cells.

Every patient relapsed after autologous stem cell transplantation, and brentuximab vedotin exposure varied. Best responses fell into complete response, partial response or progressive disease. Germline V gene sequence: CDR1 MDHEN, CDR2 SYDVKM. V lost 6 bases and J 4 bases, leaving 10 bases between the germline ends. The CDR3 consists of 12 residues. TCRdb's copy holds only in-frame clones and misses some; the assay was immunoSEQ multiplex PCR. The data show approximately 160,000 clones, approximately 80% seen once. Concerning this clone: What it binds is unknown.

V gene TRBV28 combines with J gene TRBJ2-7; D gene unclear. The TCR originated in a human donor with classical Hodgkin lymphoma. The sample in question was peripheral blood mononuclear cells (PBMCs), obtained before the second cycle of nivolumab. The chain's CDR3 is CASSQRVYEQYF. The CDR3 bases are TGTGCCAGCAGCCAAAGGGTTTACGAGCAGTACTTC.